This T cell receptor beta chain was sequenced for a study of response to subunit inactivated influenza vaccine. MiXCR was run by TCRdb on the RT-PCR reads, yielding one entry per CDR3 protein. The sample holds about 780,000 distinct CDR3 sequences; approximately 17% are singletons and the top ten take roughly a tenth. At least ten counts were recorded for this clonotype. Its antigen is unknown. The germline V gene has CDR1 DFQATT and CDR2 SNEGSKA (reference sequence). The CDR3 extends over 15 amino acids. The V segment lost 0 bases and the J segment 5 bases; nucleotides outside the gene matches: 8. Findings of the study overall: After each seasonal influenza vaccination, few new T cells are recruited, the authors suggested.

The sequencing used PBMCs from blood, collected roughly 5 days after vaccination. The clonotype comes from a man aged 45-65 years who received an inactivated influenza vaccine. This sequence joins TRBV20-1 and TRBJ2-7, with TRBD2 matching over 9 bases. Here the CDR3 reads CSARDPREGLNEQYF. The CDR3 nucleotides read TGCAGTGCTAGAGATCCGCGGGAGGGCCTCAACGAGCAGTACTTC.